These T cell receptor beta chains were read from a single sample in a study of shared clonotypes between healthy human individuals. Produced via immunoSEQ multiplex PCR; TCRdb's table is partial and in-frame only. This sample has roughly 1.5 million clones, with around 98% found just once. Sequencing input: naive CD4+ T cells sorted from blood. The receptors stem from a young man in good health. CDR3s leave out the opening cysteine and the closing phenylalanine or tryptophan.

CDR3 protein | V gene | CDR3 length
ASSLGHIDTQY | TRBV5-4 | 11
ASSLALAGTSGYNEQF | TRBV5-6 | 16
ASSLVASGIQY | TRBV5-1 | 11
ASSLMGGQETQY | TRBV7-3 | 12
ASSPSPSRVIEQY | TRBV18 | 13
SGGDTQY | TRBV29-1 | 7
ASSRLGTGYYEQY | TRBV27 | 13
ASSAESRLAGVYNEQF | TRBV7-2 | 16
ASGGLAGRTDTQY | TRBV2 | 13
ASSFSGGRNTEAF | TRBV7-2 | 13
ASSTTGSGETQY | TRBV9 | 12
ASTLTSGRGFNTGELF | TRBV25-1 | 16
AISEVYTGELF | TRBV10-3 | 11
ASSDYRTSGSYEQY | TRBV25-1 | 14
ASLGPGENTGELF | TRBV18 | 13
AGWAAHSGANVLT | TRBV7-9 | 13
ASSFLDRAYGYT | TRBV28 | 12
ASSLQGASEKLF | TRBV28 | 12
ASSPIPGTRLVTDTQY | TRBV18 | 16
ASSLAGQGSSYEQY | TRBV5-1 | 14
ASSLADPGRRVGQPQH | TRBV7-2 | 16
ASSSRTGGYEQY | TRBV5-4 | 12
ASSLAFGSRPYEQY | TRBV7-2 | 14
ASSLSGSGNTGELF | TRBV5-1 | 14
AISESFDPGPKETQY | TRBV10-3 | 15
ASSFDGTGYEQY | TRBV5-1 | 12
ASGFGPPGGEQY | TRBV12-5 | 12
ASSEFQSNQPQH | TRBV6-1 | 12
ASSKTARREKLF | TRBV5-1 | 12
ASSLAVGGTSYEQY | TRBV5-1 | 14
ASRGTGFYSSGANVLT | TRBV5-4 | 16
ASSVRAGGIGETQY | TRBV7-7 | 14
ASSLMEDQPQH | TRBV11-2 | 11
ASSVGGAGNTIY | TRBV9 | 12
ASSKGSSGANVLT | TRBV18 | 13
ASSEPGLATDEQY | TRBV6-1 | 13
ASSAGQGGYEQY | TRBV6-1 | 12
ASSIDLPGSRPQH | TRBV19 | 13
ATFSGREF | TRBV6-5 | 8
ASSIQQGGELF | TRBV19 | 11
ASSQAGLNEKLF | TRBV7-8 | 12
ASKTSGGTDTQY | TRBV19 | 12
ASIGTSGSILF | TRBV18 | 11
AISVAGELF | TRBV10-3 | 9
ASSIDSRDRENEQF | TRBV19 | 14
ASSVETGAEQY | TRBV2 | 11
ASSPLSTDTQY | TRBV5-1 | 11
ASSVVGQGADTQY | TRBV9 | 13
ASSETGGRATDTQY | TRBV25-1 | 14
ASSLRPSGNTGELF | TRBV7-2 | 14
ASRRTESTDTQY | TRBV5-1 | 12
SVLGDTQY | TRBV29-1 | 8
AWNPGSGTVKAF | TRBV30 | 12
SVPWYSYNEQF | TRBV29-1 | 11
ASSSPNEKLF | TRBV28 | 10
ASSPRTGDTEAF | TRBV18 | 12
ASSLVEGIPSTDTQY | TRBV5-8 | 15